One and the same sample provided the 25 T cell receptor beta chains below, sequenced in a study of blood T cell repertoires in COVID-19. Some clones are missing from TCRdb's copy, which holds only in-frame ones; the method was immunoSEQ multiplex PCR. The table lists roughly 280,000 clones, about nine tenths of them singletons. The specimen was PBMCs or T cells enriched from blood (not recorded which). These receptor sequences come from an older woman who had recovered from COVID-19.

J is TRBJ2-3 and V is TRBV7-9; D ambiguous. V gave up 8 bases and J gave up 6 bases, with 3 bases separating them. There are 9 residues in the CDR3. CDR1 is SEHNR and CDR2 is FQNEAQ in the germline V gene (reference sequence). As DNA, the CDR3 is TGTGCCAGCCCGGATACGCAGTATTTT. It codes for CASPDTQYF. Using reference TRBV7-9 and TRBJ2-3 for the parts outside the CDR3, the full variable domain is DTGVSQNPRHKITKRGQNVTFRCDPISEHNRLYWYRQTLGQGPEFLTYFQNEAQLEKSRLLSDRFSAERPKGSFSTLEIQRTEQGDSAMYLCASPDTQYFGPGTRLTVL.

The chain is built from TRBV18 and TRBJ2-1, with 9 bases fitting TRBD2. The V gene end was trimmed by 0 bases and the J gene end by 7 bases; junction bases not matched to a gene: 10. The CDR3 contains 17 residues. Germline values: CDR1 KGHSH, CDR2 LQKENI. CDR3 bases: TGTGCCAGCTCACCACCAGGGACTAGCCAGGTAGGGAATGAGCAGTTCTTC. It encodes CASSPPGTSQVGNEQFF.

The chain employs TRBV13 and TRBJ1-2; D not resolved. The CDR3 runs to 14 residues. V lost 0 bases, J lost 6 bases, and 11 bases lay in between. Germline CDR1 is PRHDT and CDR2 is FYEKMQ (reference sequence). In DNA form, the CDR3 reads TGTGCCAGCAGCTTAGGACGAGATTTAAATGGCTACACCTTC. Protein: CASSLGRDLNGYTF.

In this sample, this clone turned up once. The chain has TRBV15 and TRBJ1-3; D uncertain. The CDR3 covers 13 residues. Germline CDR1 and CDR2: LNHNV and YYDKDF (reference sequence). Trimming took off 6 bases at V and 0 bases at J, with 6 bases between the two ends. This chain's CDR3 is CATRADSGNTIYF. As DNA, the CDR3 is TGTGCCACCAGGGCAGACTCTGGAAACACCATATATTTT.

The rearrangement joins TRBV6-5 to TRBJ1-2; TRBD1 matches 8 bases. Germline assignment: CDR1 MNHEY and CDR2 SVGAGI. V lost 7 bases, J lost 4 bases, and 2 bases stayed unmatched. CDR3 size: 12 residues. CDR3 in DNA: TGTGCCAGCAAGGGGACAGGCTATGGCTACACCTTC. It codes for CASKGTGYGYTF.

This chain joins TRBV2 and TRBJ2-2; 7 bases match TRBD2. Germline lookup yields CDR1 SNHLY and CDR2 FYNNEI. J lost 4 bases, V lost 2 bases, and 7 bases had no gene match. The CDR3 extends over 16 amino acids. CDR3 sequence reads: CASSESPLAATGELFF. Here the CDR3 DNA reads TGTGCCAGCAGTGAAAGCCCTCTAGCGGCCACCGGGGAGCTGTTTTTT.

The V and J genes are TRBV5-8 and TRBJ1-5; D unclear. Germline V gives CDR1 SGHTS, CDR2 YDEGEE. The CDR3 contains 13 residues. Between the trimmed V and J ends, which lost 5 bases and 11 bases, there was a span of 17 bases. CDR3 sequence reads: CASSTDFPLSQHF. CDR3 DNA sequence: TGTGCCAGCAGTACGGACTTTCCGCTATCCCAGCATTTT.

In DNA form, the CDR3 reads TGTGCCAGCAGCGTAAGGGGGTATAGAGGAAACACCATATATTTT. It encodes CASSVRGYRGNTIYF. The rearrangement joins TRBV9 to TRBJ1-3; tentative D call: TRBD1 (6 bases). The V end was cut by 1 base, the J end by 4 bases, with 12 bases between. There are 15 residues in the CDR3. Germline assignment: CDR1 SGDLS and CDR2 YYNGEE.

This rearrangement joins TRBV5-4 to TRBJ1-1, with 7 bases aligning to TRBD1. Germline V gene lookup returns CDR1 SGHNT and CDR2 YYREEE (reference sequence). This CDR3 comprises 13 residues. J lost 3 bases, V lost 3 bases, and 2 bases had no gene match. The CDR3 loop is CASSSDRHTEAFF. CDR3 coding DNA: TGTGCCAGCAGCTCGGACAGGCACACTGAAGCTTTCTTT.

This clone has just one count. This chain uses TRBV5-1 with TRBJ1-2; weak D call: TRBD1 (5 bases). Germline CDR1 SGHRS, CDR2 YFSETQ. V lost 0 bases, J lost 7 bases, and 10 bases lay in between. The CDR3 sequence is 13 residues long. CDR3 sequence reads: CASSLVGAGGYTF. CDR3 DNA sequence: TGCGCCAGCAGCTTGGTTGGGGCAGGTGGCTACACCTTC.

The V gene is TRBV29-1, the J gene TRBJ1-2; possible D gene TRBD1, 5 bases. Germline CDR1 reads SQVTM; CDR2 reads ANQGSEA. This CDR3 is 13 amino acids long. Deletions cut 7 bases from V and 8 bases from J, with 20 bases between. CDR3 amino acids: CSGMVRAGLGYTF. The CDR3, as DNA: TGCAGCGGGATGGTCAGGGCTGGTTTGGGCTACACCTTC.

This clone has a single count. This chain links TRBV6-5 with TRBJ1-2; tentatively, D is TRBD1 (6 bases). The CDR3 totals 13 residues. Germline V CDR1 and CDR2: MNHEY, SVGAGI. V shed 6 bases and J shed 6 bases, with 14 bases lying between them. The CDR3 reads CASRTTGKDGYTF. DNA for the CDR3: TGTGCCAGCAGGACAACAGGGAAAGATGGCTACACCTTC.

The chain recombines TRBV11-3 with TRBJ1-1, with D possibly matching TRBD1 (6 bases). Germline CDR1 is SGHNT and CDR2 is YENEEA. The CDR3 has 16 amino acids. The V end lost 1 base, the J end lost 3 bases, and 15 bases lay between the germline ends. The CDR3 region has the DNA TGTGCCAGCAGCTTAGGGGGCGGCAGGGGAGACACTGAAGCTTTCTTT. Encoded protein: CASSLGGGRGDTEAFF.

The chain carries TRBV7-9 and TRBJ1-1, with D perhaps matching TRBD1 (5 bases). Germline CDR1 SEHNR, CDR2 FQNEAQ (reference sequence). The V gene lost 5 bases and the J gene lost 1 base, with 14 bases spanning the gap. CDR3 length equals 15 residues. DNA for the CDR3: TGTGCCAGCAGCATTGTCGTGGGGGGGAACACTGAAGCTTTCTTT. Translated: CASSIVVGGNTEAFF.

The genes are TRBV15 and TRBJ2-7, with TRBD1 matching over 8 bases. J lost 6 bases, V lost 3 bases, and 10 bases had no gene match. The germline CDR1 and CDR2 sequences are LNHNV and YYDKDF (reference sequence). CDR3 length: 15 residues. The CDR3 DNA follows: TGTGCCACCAGCAGGTACGGACAGGGCGCGTCCGAGCAGTACTTC. Its protein product is CATSRYGQGASEQYF.

V gene TRBV28 combines with J gene TRBJ1-5; D perhaps matches TRBD1 (5 bases). The germline gives CDR1 MDHEN, CDR2 SYDVKM. The V and J ends lost 1 base and 7 bases respectively, with 14 bases between them. This CDR3 is built from 15 residues. CDR3 in DNA: TGTGCCAGCAGTTTATATCAGGTTCGGGGGCAGCCCCAGCATTTT. Its protein product is CASSLYQVRGQPQHF.

V is TRBV6-5 and J is TRBJ1-3; no definite D call. The CDR3 loop spans 13 amino acids. Germline-derived CDR1 and CDR2 are MNHEY and SVGAGI. The ends were cut back, 3 bases at V and 11 bases at J, with 14 bases in the middle. For the CDR3, the DNA is TGTGCCAGCAGTTATGGTCTAGGAGTCTCCATATATTTT. This translates into CASSYGLGVSIYF.

The chain carries TRBV13 and TRBJ1-1; weak D call: TRBD1 (6 bases). CDR3 size: 13 residues. CDR1 is PRHDT and CDR2 is FYEKMQ in the germline V gene (reference sequence). V shed 1 base and J shed 7 bases, with 10 bases lying between them. CDR3: CASSLVTRGEAFF. The DNA of the CDR3 is TGTGCCAGCAGCTTAGTGACCAGGGGTGAAGCTTTCTTT.

The chain employs TRBV12-5 and TRBJ1-1, with 7 bases matching TRBD1. The V segment lost 5 bases and the J segment 2 bases; nucleotides outside the gene matches: 14. This CDR3 region has 17 residues. Looked up from germline, CDR1 is LGHNT and CDR2 is FRNRAP. CDR3 DNA sequence: TGTGCTAGTGGTCCACAATTACCGGGACAGATAAACACTGAAGCTTTCTTT. Translation gives CASGPQLPGQINTEAFF. The full variable domain, rest sourced from reference TRBV12-5 and TRBJ1-1, is DARVTQTPRHKVTEMGQEVTMRCQPILGHNTVFWYRQTMMQGLELLAYFRNRAPLDDSGMPKDRFSAEMPDATLATLKIQPSEPRDSAVYFCASGPQLPGQINTEAFFGQGTRLTVV.

The CDR3 sequence: CASSYAGGRTNEKLFF. The CDR3 bases are TGTGCCAGCAGTTACGCAGGGGGCAGAACTAATGAAAAACTGTTTTTT. The chain couples TRBV6-5 to TRBJ1-4; the match to TRBD1 covers 8 bases. CDR1 and CDR2 from the germline V gene are MNHEY and SVGAGI. V shed 2 bases, J shed 1 base, and the junction held 3 bases outside the gene matches. This CDR3 has 16 residues.

This chain joins TRBV24-1 and TRBJ1-2; D is possibly TRBD1 (5 bases). V was trimmed by 3 bases and J by 7 bases, leaving 14 bases between them. Germline V gene data show CDR1 as KGHDR and CDR2 as SFDVKD. There are 14 residues in the CDR3. The CDR3 spells CATSDEARVSGYTF. In nucleotides, the CDR3 is TGTGCCACCAGTGATGAGGCCAGGGTGAGTGGCTACACCTTC.

This clone was seen more than once but under ten times. The genes are TRBV30 and TRBJ1-2; TRBD1 aligns across 9 bases. V shed 3 bases, J shed 5 bases, and the junction held 13 bases outside the gene matches. The CDR3 is 16 amino acids. Germline-derived CDR1 and CDR2 are GTSNPN and SVGIG (reference sequence). CDR3 sequence: CAWRRPGTGFIYGYTF. CDR3 DNA: TGTGCCTGGAGACGACCCGGGACAGGGTTTATTTATGGCTACACCTTC.

V gene TRBV28 combines with J gene TRBJ1-1, with TRBD1 as a possible D gene (5 bases). V was clipped by 2 bases and J by 0 bases, with 7 bases between them. This CDR3 is built from 14 residues. Germline V gene sequence: CDR1 MDHEN, CDR2 SYDVKM. The CDR3 region has the DNA TGTGCCAGCAGTTTAGCGGGGGTGAACACTGAAGCTTTCTTT. Its protein product is CASSLAGVNTEAFF.

The chain couples TRBV2 to TRBJ1-5; D not resolved. Looked up from germline, CDR1 is SNHLY and CDR2 is FYNNEI. The CDR3 runs to 14 residues. Trimming took off 0 bases at V and 4 bases at J, with 7 bases between the two ends. CDR3: CASSEAVENQPQHF. CDR3 nucleotides: TGTGCCAGCAGTGAAGCGGTAGAAAATCAGCCCCAGCATTTT.

The chain couples TRBV18 to TRBJ2-1; TRBD2 matches at 10 bases. The CDR3 runs to 15 residues. V trimming: 2 bases; J trimming: 8 bases; junction bases outside the gene matches: 6. Per the germline V gene, CDR1 is KGHSH and CDR2 is LQKENI. The CDR3: CASSPSGGGLYEQFF. The CDR3 DNA follows: TGTGCCAGCTCACCAAGCGGGGGGGGTCTCTATGAGCAGTTCTTC.